The rows below give T cell receptor beta chains drawn from one sample of a study of identical twins. TCRdb reprocessed the 5' RACE reads with MiXCR, giving one entry per CDR3 protein. Seen here are 420,000 or so distinct CDR3 sequences, roughly 18% observed once, and the top ten hold around 10%. The sample consisted of naive T cells sorted from blood. These TCRs come from a man aged 50 to 59 in good health. The CDR3 runs from the conserved cysteine through the conserved F or W. Clone size is not always given. Where it is, it says once, few, many or a class for expanded clones.

j_call: TRBJ1-1
clone_size: few
v_call: TRBV12-3/TRBV12-4
cdr3_aa: CASSTRGFF

j_call: TRBJ2-7
clone_size: few
v_call: TRBV9
cdr3_aa: CASSVNAGAHSYEQYF

j_call: TRBJ2-7
clone_size: NA
v_call: TRBV20-1
cdr3_aa: CSTRPYLAGVSYEQYF

j_call: TRBJ2-1
clone_size: NA
v_call: TRBV29-1
cdr3_aa: CSVGGQGARSYEQFF

j_call: TRBJ1-1
clone_size: many
v_call: TRBV7-9
cdr3_aa: CASSPGTTEAFF

j_call: TRBJ2-3
clone_size: few
v_call: TRBV29-1
cdr3_aa: CSADRKSTDTQYF

j_call: TRBJ1-1
clone_size: NA
v_call: TRBV29-1
cdr3_aa: CSVSQTWNTEAFF

j_call: TRBJ2-1
clone_size: few
v_call: TRBV27
cdr3_aa: CASGPGTSGFSEQFF

j_call: TRBJ2-2
clone_size: many
v_call: TRBV20-1
cdr3_aa: CSAERERAAGELFF

j_call: TRBJ1-6
clone_size: NA
v_call: TRBV6-1
cdr3_aa: CASSEVFKGSPLHF

j_call: TRBJ2-1
clone_size: NA
v_call: TRBV24-1
cdr3_aa: CATSGMRGSSYNEQFF

j_call: TRBJ2-7
clone_size: many
v_call: TRBV20-1
cdr3_aa: CSAGIRTSFSYEQYF

j_call: TRBJ2-7
clone_size: few
v_call: TRBV29-1
cdr3_aa: CSVAEPSWQTYEQYF

j_call: TRBJ1-5
clone_size: NA
v_call: TRBV6-5
cdr3_aa: CASSYPTGGNHQPQHF

j_call: TRBJ1-1
clone_size: few
v_call: TRBV18
cdr3_aa: CASSASGGGGTEAFF

j_call: TRBJ1-1
clone_size: many
v_call: TRBV6-2/TRBV6-3
cdr3_aa: CASRNDRMNTEAFF

j_call: TRBJ2-2
clone_size: many
v_call: TRBV5-1
cdr3_aa: CASSLRGRPNTGELFF

j_call: TRBJ2-7
clone_size: NA
v_call: TRBV20-1
cdr3_aa: CSARDFPNSYEQYF

j_call: TRBJ2-2
clone_size: many
v_call: TRBV20-1
cdr3_aa: CSATSSGTNTGELFF

j_call: TRBJ1-3
clone_size: NA
v_call: TRBV12-3/TRBV12-4
cdr3_aa: CASRAASSGNTIYF

j_call: TRBJ1-1
clone_size: NA
v_call: TRBV7-8
cdr3_aa: CASSLGWDTEAFF

j_call: TRBJ2-1
clone_size: many
v_call: TRBV15
cdr3_aa: CATRPPSGVAGGRYNEQFF

j_call: TRBJ2-2
clone_size: few
v_call: TRBV30
cdr3_aa: CAWTRDRRTGELFF

j_call: TRBJ2-7
clone_size: NA
v_call: TRBV28
cdr3_aa: CASSYGLAGETASYEQYF

j_call: TRBJ2-1
clone_size: NA
v_call: TRBV7-9
cdr3_aa: CASSPPLLDLPFF

j_call: TRBJ2-5
clone_size: few
v_call: TRBV20-1
cdr3_aa: CSARAQDQETQYF

j_call: TRBJ2-1
clone_size: many
v_call: TRBV5-1
cdr3_aa: CASSLDGSAYNEQFF

j_call: TRBJ2-7
clone_size: many
v_call: TRBV2
cdr3_aa: CASTGTYEQYF

j_call: TRBJ2-7
clone_size: many
v_call: TRBV7-9
cdr3_aa: CASSSGTTAYEQYF

j_call: TRBJ2-7
clone_size: few
v_call: TRBV7-6
cdr3_aa: CASSLDTGGREQYF

j_call: TRBJ2-7
clone_size: many
v_call: TRBV7-2
cdr3_aa: CASSLLGLANPYEQYF

j_call: TRBJ2-6
clone_size: many
v_call: TRBV20-1
cdr3_aa: CSAPPTGANVLTF

j_call: TRBJ2-5
clone_size: few
v_call: TRBV7-2
cdr3_aa: CASNLGAETQYF

j_call: TRBJ2-1
clone_size: NA
v_call: TRBV20-1
cdr3_aa: CSASSGRADNEQFF

j_call: TRBJ2-1
clone_size: many
v_call: TRBV12-3/TRBV12-4
cdr3_aa: CASSLIGVNEQFF

j_call: TRBJ2-1
clone_size: NA
v_call: TRBV30
cdr3_aa: CAWSVLGPDEQFF

j_call: TRBJ1-1
clone_size: many
v_call: TRBV5-1
cdr3_aa: CASSSDRFRMNTEAFF

j_call: TRBJ2-4
clone_size: few
v_call: TRBV6-2/TRBV6-3
cdr3_aa: CASSYGASGREDQYF

j_call: TRBJ2-2
clone_size: many
v_call: TRBV29-1
cdr3_aa: CSVADTKTGELFF

j_call: TRBJ2-1
clone_size: many
v_call: TRBV5-1
cdr3_aa: CASSSSLAGFYNEQFF

j_call: TRBJ1-6
clone_size: NA
v_call: TRBV20-1
cdr3_aa: CSARSGNSPLHF

j_call: TRBJ1-6
clone_size: few
v_call: TRBV28
cdr3_aa: CASQRSPYNSPLHF

j_call: TRBJ2-2
clone_size: many
v_call: TRBV29-1
cdr3_aa: CSVGQSANTGELFF

j_call: TRBJ2-7
clone_size: NA
v_call: TRBV12-3/TRBV12-4
cdr3_aa: CASTPGTLGGEQYF

j_call: TRBJ2-4
clone_size: NA
v_call: TRBV29-1
cdr3_aa: CSVEGPLGRANIQYF

j_call: TRBJ2-3
clone_size: NA
v_call: TRBV5-1
cdr3_aa: CASSLAGGASSPDTQYF

j_call: TRBJ2-5
clone_size: NA
v_call: TRBV18
cdr3_aa: CASSPGTGRRTQYF

j_call: TRBJ2-4
clone_size: NA
v_call: TRBV11-2
cdr3_aa: CASSPGRLALNIQYF

j_call: TRBJ1-1
clone_size: many
v_call: TRBV7-9
cdr3_aa: CASSPARAVEAFF

j_call: TRBJ2-3
clone_size: NA
v_call: TRBV11-3
cdr3_aa: CASSPAAGGRTDTQYF

j_call: TRBJ2-3
clone_size: NA
v_call: TRBV20-1
cdr3_aa: CSALRRASTDTQYF

j_call: TRBJ1-5
clone_size: NA
v_call: TRBV12-3/TRBV12-4
cdr3_aa: CASSSYSNQPQHF

j_call: TRBJ2-6
clone_size: many
v_call: TRBV7-9
cdr3_aa: CASSLGQGTGANVLTF

j_call: TRBJ2-2
clone_size: NA
v_call: TRBV4-3
cdr3_aa: CASSQDYRGLGRELFF

j_call: TRBJ2-7
clone_size: many
v_call: TRBV4-2
cdr3_aa: CASSAPGQGREQYF

j_call: TRBJ2-7
clone_size: NA
v_call: TRBV7-9
cdr3_aa: CASSLETPYEQYF

j_call: TRBJ2-7
clone_size: NA
v_call: TRBV7-2
cdr3_aa: CASSFRLAGTYEQYF

j_call: TRBJ2-5
clone_size: many
v_call: TRBV28
cdr3_aa: CASSSGGAVQETQYF